This T cell receptor (beta chain) appears in the sequencing data of a study of shared clonotypes between healthy human individuals. Broader study findings: The rarefaction results pointed to incomplete sorted-subset sequencing despite large depth. Read depth was anticipated to influence clonotype sharing among donors. Lower generation probabilities were found for non-shared clonotypes than for those shared by all four donors.

Per the germline V gene, CDR1 is ENHRY and CDR2 is SYGVKD. V lost 2 bases and J lost 0; bases outside the gene matches: 3. The CDR3 runs to 16 residues. Per the study methods: Junction-only sequences produced by ImmunoSEQ had no quality scores, so filtering differed. Clones were read by immunoSEQ multiplex PCR, and TCRdb kept only the in-frame ones, dropping some. The V and J calls and the clone size are those of that table, but D and trimming were determined from the DNA. The table records over a million clones, roughly 75% of them present only once. As to this clone: What it binds is not known.

The TCR comes from a man in his late teens or twenties in good health. The chain uses TRBV10-3 and TRBJ1-3; 8 bases map to TRBD1. The sequenced sample was memory CD4+ T cells sorted from blood. Subset meaning: CD45RA-negative fraction. CDR3 region: CAISEATGGSGNTIYF. In DNA, the CDR3 is TGTGCCATCAGTGAGGCTACAGGGGGCTCTGGAAACACCATATATTTT.